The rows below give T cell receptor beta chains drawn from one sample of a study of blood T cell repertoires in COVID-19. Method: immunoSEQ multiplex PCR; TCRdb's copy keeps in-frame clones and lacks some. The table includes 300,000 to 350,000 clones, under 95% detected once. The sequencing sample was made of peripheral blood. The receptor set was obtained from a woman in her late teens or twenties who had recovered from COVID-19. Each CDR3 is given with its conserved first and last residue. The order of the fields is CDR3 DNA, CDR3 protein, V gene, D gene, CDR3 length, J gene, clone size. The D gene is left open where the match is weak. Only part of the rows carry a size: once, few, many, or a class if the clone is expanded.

CDR3 DNA: TGTGTCAGCAGCCAAGATTTAGCGCTAGCGCGGTCCAATGAGCAGTTCTTC; CDR3 protein: CVSSQDLALARSNEQFF; V gene: TRBV14; D gene: .; CDR3 length: 17; J gene: TRBJ2-1; clone size: once
CDR3 DNA: TGCGCCAGCAGCCGAAGACTGGATTTCGAGGAAAAACTGTTTTTT; CDR3 protein: CASSRRLDFEEKLFF; V gene: TRBV4-1; D gene: .; CDR3 length: 15; J gene: TRBJ1-4; clone size: .
CDR3 DNA: TGCGCCAGCAGCTTGACGACGGAGGCCTATGGCTACACCTTC; CDR3 protein: CASSLTTEAYGYTF; V gene: TRBV5-1; D gene: .; CDR3 length: 14; J gene: TRBJ1-2; clone size: .
CDR3 DNA: TGTGCCAGCAGCTTAATACCCCCCAGGGGCTCTGGAAACACCATATATTTT; CDR3 protein: CASSLIPPRGSGNTIYF; V gene: TRBV7-9; D gene: .; CDR3 length: 17; J gene: TRBJ1-3; clone size: .
CDR3 DNA: TGTGCCAGCACCTACAGAGCCACCGGACAGGATTCACCCCTCCACTTT; CDR3 protein: CASTYRATGQDSPLHF; V gene: TRBV2; D gene: TRBD1; CDR3 length: 16; J gene: TRBJ1-6; clone size: .
CDR3 DNA: TGCAGCGTTGCAGGGGGTAATGAAAAACTGTTTTTT; CDR3 protein: CSVAGGNEKLFF; V gene: TRBV29-1; D gene: TRBD1; CDR3 length: 12; J gene: TRBJ1-4; clone size: .
CDR3 DNA: TGTGCCAGCAAATTGACAGGGGTCGGTGAAGCTTTCTTT; CDR3 protein: CASKLTGVGEAFF; V gene: TRBV2; D gene: TRBD1; CDR3 length: 13; J gene: TRBJ1-1; clone size: once
CDR3 DNA: TGTGCCAGCAGCCCAAGACAGGGGAGGAATGAAAAACTGTTTTTT; CDR3 protein: CASSPRQGRNEKLFF; V gene: TRBV5-4; D gene: TRBD1; CDR3 length: 15; J gene: TRBJ1-4; clone size: few
CDR3 DNA: TGTGCCAGCAGCTTAGTTGGGGGGGCGATAGTTGAAAAACTGTTTTTT; CDR3 protein: CASSLVGGAIVEKLFF; V gene: TRBV7-8; D gene: .; CDR3 length: 16; J gene: TRBJ1-4; clone size: .
CDR3 DNA: TGTGCCAGCAGGCAACTAGCGGGAGCATATGAGCAGTTCTTC; CDR3 protein: CASRQLAGAYEQFF; V gene: TRBV7-9; D gene: TRBD2; CDR3 length: 14; J gene: TRBJ2-1; clone size: .
CDR3 DNA: TGTGCCTGGAGTGTGAGGGCCGGGACCTACAATGAGCAGTTCTTC; CDR3 protein: CAWSVRAGTYNEQFF; V gene: TRBV30; D gene: .; CDR3 length: 15; J gene: TRBJ2-1; clone size: .
CDR3 DNA: TGTGCCAGCAGTCAGGGTAGCAATCAGCCCCAGCATTTT; CDR3 protein: CASSQGSNQPQHF; V gene: TRBV25-1; D gene: .; CDR3 length: 13; J gene: TRBJ1-5; clone size: .
CDR3 DNA: TGTGCCAGCAGTTTATACGGGATCGAGCAGCCCCAGCATTTT; CDR3 protein: CASSLYGIEQPQHF; V gene: TRBV27; D gene: .; CDR3 length: 14; J gene: TRBJ1-5; clone size: .
CDR3 DNA: TGTGCCAGCAGTTACGACACCTCCTATGGCTACACCTTC; CDR3 protein: CASSYDTSYGYTF; V gene: TRBV6-6; D gene: .; CDR3 length: 13; J gene: TRBJ1-2; clone size: .
CDR3 DNA: TGTGCCTGGAGTGTAGCAGGGGCCAACGTCCTGACTTTC; CDR3 protein: CAWSVAGANVLTF; V gene: TRBV30; D gene: .; CDR3 length: 13; J gene: TRBJ2-6; clone size: .
CDR3 DNA: TGCGCCAGCAGTCAATCGGCCAGGGGTTGCCGTGTGCTGTTTTTT; CDR3 protein: CASSQSARGCRVLFF; V gene: TRBV23-1; D gene: .; CDR3 length: 15; J gene: TRBJ2-2; clone size: once
CDR3 DNA: TGTGCCAGCAGTGAAGATTGGCGTGGACAGGGGGAGACCCAGTACTTC; CDR3 protein: CASSEDWRGQGETQYF; V gene: TRBV6-1; D gene: TRBD1; CDR3 length: 16; J gene: TRBJ2-5; clone size: .
CDR3 DNA: TGCGCCAGCAGTCCTATGACTAGCGGGAGCTACAATGAGCAGTTCTTC; CDR3 protein: CASSPMTSGSYNEQFF; V gene: TRBV4-1; D gene: TRBD2; CDR3 length: 16; J gene: TRBJ2-1; clone size: .
CDR3 DNA: TGTGCCAGCAGCTTGGTCGAGGCAGGGTGGGCAACTTATACGCAGTATTTT; CDR3 protein: CASSLVEAGWATYTQYF; V gene: TRBV5-4; D gene: .; CDR3 length: 17; J gene: TRBJ2-3; clone size: .
CDR3 DNA: TGCAGCGCCACTCCCTGGGAGGGGAACCAAGAGACCCAGTACTTC; CDR3 protein: CSATPWEGNQETQYF; V gene: TRBV29-1; D gene: TRBD2; CDR3 length: 15; J gene: TRBJ2-5; clone size: .
CDR3 DNA: TGTGCCTGGAGTGTAATTCGTCTAGCGGGACCCCACTCCTACAATGAGCAGTTCTTC; CDR3 protein: CAWSVIRLAGPHSYNEQFF; V gene: TRBV30; D gene: TRBD2; CDR3 length: 19; J gene: TRBJ2-1; clone size: .
CDR3 DNA: TGTGCCTGGAGCGTAGCGGGGGCCAAAAACATTCAGTACTTC; CDR3 protein: CAWSVAGAKNIQYF; V gene: TRBV30; D gene: TRBD2; CDR3 length: 14; J gene: TRBJ2-4; clone size: .